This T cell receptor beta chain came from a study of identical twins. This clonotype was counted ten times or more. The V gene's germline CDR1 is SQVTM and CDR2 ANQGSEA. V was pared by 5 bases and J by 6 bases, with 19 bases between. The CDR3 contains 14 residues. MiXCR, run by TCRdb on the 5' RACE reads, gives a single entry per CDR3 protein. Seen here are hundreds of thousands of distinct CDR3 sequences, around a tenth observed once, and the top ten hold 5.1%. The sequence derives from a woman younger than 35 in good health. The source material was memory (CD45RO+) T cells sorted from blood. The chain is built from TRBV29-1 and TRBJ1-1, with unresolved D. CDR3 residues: CSVNPPAILAEAFF. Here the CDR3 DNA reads TGCAGCGTTAACCCCCCCGCCATCCTCGCTGAAGCTTTCTTT.